This T cell receptor beta chain was captured by sequencing in a study of T cells in Graves' hyperthyroidism and ophthalmopathy. RNA transcripts were the template for amplifying TCR beta CDR3 regions. TCR CDR3 underwent first-round RT-PCR with the HTBI primer set. One entry per CDR3 protein results from TCRdb running MiXCR on the multiplex PCR reads. The table has almost 600,000 distinct CDR3 sequences, roughly 46% seen once. This CDR3 region has 12 residues. Germline V lookup: CDR1 SNHLY, CDR2 FYNNEI. The V end lost 6 bases, the J end lost 6 bases, and 11 bases lay between the germline ends. V and J are TRBV2 and TRBJ1-2, with D maybe TRBD1 (6 bases). What was sequenced was peripheral blood or thyroid tissue (not recorded which). The source is a woman aged 18-29 years with Graves' hyperthyroidism. CDR3 DNA: TGTGCCAGCAGGGACAGTGAAGATGGCTACACCTTC. It translates to CASRDSEDGYTF.